Described below is a single T cell receptor beta chain sequence and its context. The antigen is not known. Germline V CDR1 and CDR2: ENHRY, SYGVKD. V lost 10 bases and J lost 5, with 12 bases in between. The CDR3 has 12 amino acids. The entry originates in a study of human T cells and chemical hapten exposure. Study findings and constraints: Counts of TCRs above 1 in 1000 frequency stayed unchanged with DPC sensitization.

The time point here: healthy volunteer bleed at 2 weeks. It was unfractionated whole blood from which total RNA was extracted. Methods used by the authors: Sample TCR totals centred on a median of around 100,000, ranging about 20,000 to 690,600. TCRdb processed the RACE reads anew with MiXCR; each CDR3 protein has one entry. TCRdb's processing, not the study's, gives the V and J calls here. The sample consists of over 100,000 distinct CDR3 sequences, approximately 10% of them appearing once. The chain has TRBV10-3 and TRBJ1-5; D perhaps matches TRBD1 (6 bases). The TCR was taken from a male donor in good health. Some clones in this sample may be carry-over from other donors' samples. The material sequenced was whole blood. CDR3 loop: CATSNRDQPQHF. CDR3 in DNA: TGTGCCACTTCTAACAGGGATCAGCCCCAGCATTTT.